A selection of T cell receptor beta chains follows, all from one sample in a study of human T cells and chemical hapten exposure. MiXCR, applied by TCRdb to the RACE reads, yields one record per CDR3 protein. Of about 360,000 distinct CDR3 sequences in the sample, around 7% were seen once. Sequenced material: whole blood, taken in connection with sensitization to the hapten diphenylcyclopropenone (DPC). The receptor source for this set is a woman aged 18-29 years with alopecia areata. Some clones in this sample may be carry-over from other donors' samples. The CDR3 runs from the conserved cysteine through the conserved F or W. The D gene is left open where the match is weak. Clone size, where shown, is once, few, many, or a class for clones that have expanded.

TRBJ2-1 . few TRBV4-3 13 CASSQDKRDEQFF TGCGCCAGCAGCCAAGATAAGAGGGATGAGCAGTTCTTC
TRBJ2-1 TRBD1 many TRBV4-3 16 CASSQKDRSSYNEQFF TGCGCCAGCAGCCAGAAGGACAGGAGCTCCTACAATGAGCAGTTCTTC
TRBJ2-1 TRBD2 few TRBV12-3/TRBV12-4 16 CASSLPTSGGYNEQFF TGTGCCAGCAGTTTACCGACTAGCGGGGGATACAATGAGCAGTTCTTC
TRBJ2-2 . many TRBV4-1 17 CASSQQPGGGDPGELFF TGCGCCAGCAGCCAACAGCCAGGAGGGGGTGATCCCGGGGAGCTGTTTTTT
TRBJ2-5 TRBD1 many TRBV28 13 CASSRGQSETQYF TGTGCCAGCAGTAGGGGACAGAGCGAGACCCAGTACTTC
TRBJ1-1 . many TRBV2 13 CASSSEMNTEAFF TGTGCCAGCAGTTCGGAGATGAACACTGAAGCTTTCTTT
TRBJ2-5 . few TRBV5-1 14 CASSLESTQETQYF TGCGCCAGCAGCTTGGAAAGCACGCAGGAGACCCAGTACTTC
TRBJ1-2 . . TRBV25-1 14 CASSEGKMWHGYTF TGTGCCAGCAGTGAAGGGAAGATGTGGCATGGCTACACCTTC
TRBJ1-4 TRBD1 few TRBV14 18 CASSQDLRGRPTNEKLFF TGTGCCAGCAGCCAAGATCTGAGGGGGCGGCCAACTAATGAAAAACTGTTTTTT
TRBJ1-2 . . TRBV25-1 16 CASSEYTGSGFDGYTF TGTGCCAGCAGTGAATATACGGGGTCGGGCTTTGATGGCTACACCTTC
TRBJ1-6 TRBD1 few TRBV27 14 CATGGTGRDSPLHF TGTGCCACCGGGGGGACAGGTCGAGATTCACCCCTCCACTTT
TRBJ1-5 TRBD1 . TRBV6-5 15 CASSRDRGQDQPQHF TGTGCCAGCAGTCGGGACAGGGGGCAGGATCAGCCCCAGCATTTT
TRBJ2-2 . . TRBV5-1 16 CASSFEGSWNTGELFF TGCGCCAGCAGCTTTGAAGGTAGCTGGAACACCGGGGAGCTGTTTTTT
TRBJ2-7 . . TRBV4-3 15 CASSQVYGVSYELYF TGCGCCAGCAGCCAAGTCTACGGGGTCTCCTACGAGCTGTACTTC
TRBJ1-2 . . TRBV28 13 CASSLRDVYSYTF TGTGCCAGCAGTTTACGGGACGTCTATAGCTACACCTTC
TRBJ1-1 . many TRBV13 12 CASSSRETEAFF TGTGCCAGCAGCTCGCGGGAGACTGAAGCTTTCTTT